This T cell receptor beta chain was retrieved from a study of shared clonotypes between healthy human individuals. The assay used deep level. Using immunoSEQ multiplex PCR, the repertoire was profiled, and TCRdb retains in-frame clones only, with some absent. The sample includes over 300,000 clones, around 86% seen only once; the top ten take around 15%. Donors were healthy HIV-negative adults without recent acute infections or vaccinations. Specimen: memory CD8+ T cells sorted from blood. Subset specified: CD45RO+ cells pooled with CCR7-negative TemRA cells. The TCR was taken from a man aged 18 to 30 in good health.

The CDR3 DNA reads as TGTGCCAGCAGTTCCTCAGAGTGGGTAGCCAAAAACATTCAGTACTTC. Its protein is CASSSSEWVAKNIQYF. This chain links TRBV6-5 with TRBJ2-4, with no clear D. CDR3 length: 16 amino acids. The V end was cut by 4 bases, the J end by 0 bases, with 13 bases between. In germline, CDR1 is MNHEY, CDR2 SVGAGI.